This note documents a single TCR beta chain sequence. Its cognate antigen is unknown. The entry originates in a study of OX40 agonist ivuxolimab in advanced cancers. In the study overall: Therapy given before enrollment (anti-PD-1, anti-PD-L1 or anti-CTLA-4) was allowed, and over 35% had some.

Germline V lookup: CDR1 SGHRS, CDR2 YFSETQ. Trimming removed 4 bases from V and 3 bases from J, with 13 bases in between. CDR3 size: 15 residues. TCRdb's copy holds only in-frame clones and misses some; the assay was immunoSEQ multiplex PCR. Among tens of thousands of clones listed, roughly 87% were seen once. Study observations and caveats: Averaging showed that CD8+ T cells had more expanded clones than CD4+ did. Also showing low normalized T-cell clonal expansion were some of the nonresponders.

The specimen comprised CD4+ or CD8+ T cells sorted from blood, sampled in a trial of the OX40 agonist ivuxolimab. The rearrangement links TRBV5-1 to TRBJ1-4; perhaps TRBD1 as D (6 bases). The TCR was taken from an adult with an advanced solid tumor such as melanoma, head and neck, liver or kidney cancer. CDR3 bases: TGCGCCAGCAGCGGCAGGGGCTCTCCTAATGAAAAACTGTTTTTT. Encoded protein: CASSGRGSPNEKLFF.